The clone carrying this T cell receptor beta chain has only a few counts. What it binds is not known. This sample stems from a study of T cells in Graves' hyperthyroidism and ophthalmopathy. Study at large: Staff took peripheral blood when the initial diagnosis was made, before any treatment began.

From RNA transcripts, TCR beta CDR3 regions were amplified. First-round RT-PCR targeting the TCR CDR3 was performed with the HTBI primer set. One entry per CDR3 protein, called by TCRdb with MiXCR from the multiplex PCR reads. The data contain over 300,000 distinct CDR3 sequences, approximately 14% of them singletons. Study results and limitations: The model predicted ophthalmopathy a median roughly six months before onset. In the blood, most expanded thyroid clonotypes above 0.001 appeared as well.

With a duration under 2 months, the hyperthyroidism was newly diagnosed in patients aged 18 to 65. V lost 2 bases, J lost 11 bases, and 13 bases lay in between. The germline V gene has CDR1 WSHSY and CDR2 SAAADI. CDR3 length: 13 amino acids. The chain combines TRBV10-2 with TRBJ1-5; D not resolved. The sequenced sample consisted of blood. The sequence was obtained from a woman aged 55 to 70 with Graves' hyperthyroidism. CDR3 sequence: CASSEVRRGAQHF. DNA for the CDR3: TGCGCCAGCAGTGAGGTCCGTCGGGGAGCCCAGCATTTT.